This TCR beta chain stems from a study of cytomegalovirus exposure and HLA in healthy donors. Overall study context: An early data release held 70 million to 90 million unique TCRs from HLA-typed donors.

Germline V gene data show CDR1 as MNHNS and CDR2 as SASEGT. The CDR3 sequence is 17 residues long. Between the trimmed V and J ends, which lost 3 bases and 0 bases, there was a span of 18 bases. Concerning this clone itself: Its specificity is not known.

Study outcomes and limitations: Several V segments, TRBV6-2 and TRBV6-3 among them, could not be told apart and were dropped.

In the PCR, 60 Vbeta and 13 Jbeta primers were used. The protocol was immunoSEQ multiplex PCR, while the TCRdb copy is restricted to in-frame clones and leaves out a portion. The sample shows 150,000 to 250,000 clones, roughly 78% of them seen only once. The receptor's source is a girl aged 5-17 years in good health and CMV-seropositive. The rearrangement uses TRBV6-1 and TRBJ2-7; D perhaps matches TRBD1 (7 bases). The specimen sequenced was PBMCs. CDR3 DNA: TGTGCCAGCAGTGAGAGAGCAGGGGGGCGAAGCTCCTACGAGCAGTACTTC. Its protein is CASSERAGGRSSYEQYF.